The 14 T cell receptor beta chains listed next were all sequenced from one sample in a study of shared clonotypes between healthy human individuals (dated by TCRdb to the early 2020s). Preparation of the library involved the immunoSEQ multiplex PCR assay. Not all clones reach the TCRdb copy of this immuneACCESS table, which keeps in-frame sequences only. Checked studies attribute under half of the gap to unresolved V genes and leave the rest unexplained. Here the sample has over a million clones; around 78% occur a single time. Together, the top ten hold 0.52% of the sample. Sequenced: memory CD4+ T cells from PBMCs. This sample's cell subset or site label indicates: CD45RA-negative fraction. Receptor source: a man aged 18 to 30 in good health. Some clones in this sample may be carry-over from other donors' samples.

The chain has TRBV28 and TRBJ1-4; 10 positions match TRBD1. The CDR3 is 13 amino acids. Germline lookup yields CDR1 MDHEN and CDR2 SYDVKM. Unmatched junction bases numbered 1, after V lost 3 bases and J lost 9 bases. CDR3 sequence: CASSLGQGKKLFF. In DNA form, the CDR3 reads TGTGCCAGCAGTTTGGGACAGGGGAAAAAACTGTTTTTT.

In this sample, this clone turned up many times. Other DNA sequences from this sample encode an identical CDR3 as well. In nucleotides, the CDR3 is TGTGCCAGCAGTTCCGGGACAGGGGTAGATACGCAGTATTTT. Amino acid sequence: CASSSGTGVDTQYF. This chain joins TRBV28 and TRBJ2-3; 10 nucleotides match TRBD1. V gave up 4 bases and J gave up 5 bases; unmatched junction bases: 3. Germline V lookup: CDR1 MDHEN, CDR2 SYDVKM. This CDR3 has 14 amino acids.

This chain connects TRBV28 to TRBJ2-3, with D uncertain. The CDR3 sequence is 13 residues long. In germline, CDR1 is MDHEN, CDR2 SYDVKM. Trimming cost V 5 bases and J 2 bases, with 8 bases left between them. The CDR3 sequence is CASSPQTTDTQYF. As DNA, the CDR3 is TGTGCCAGCAGTCCACAGACCACAGATACGCAGTATTTT.

The V and J genes are TRBV28 and TRBJ2-2; perhaps D is TRBD1 or TRBD2 (5 bases each). Trimming stripped 3 bases from V and 2 bases from J, with 16 bases between. The CDR3 is made up of 17 amino acids. Germline CDR1 reads MDHEN; CDR2 reads SYDVKM. CDR3 loop: CASSFIGASSNTGELFF. The CDR3 bases are TGTGCCAGCAGTTTCATCGGGGCTAGCAGTAACACCGGGGAGCTGTTTTTT.

The CDR3 loop is CASSLVNEKLFF. CDR3 nucleotides: TGTGCCAGCAGCCTAGTTAATGAAAAACTGTTTTTT. The rearrangement uses TRBV7-9 and TRBJ1-4, with D hard to call. The ends were cut back, 5 bases at V and 4 bases at J, with 5 bases in the middle. There are 12 residues in the CDR3. The germline CDR1 and CDR2 sequences are SEHNR and FQNEAQ (reference sequence).

This chain uses TRBV5-1 with TRBJ2-7; the match to TRBD2 covers 14 bases. The CDR3 is 19 residues long. J was trimmed by 5 bases and V by 4 bases; bases with no gene match: 17. CDR1 is SGHRS, CDR2 YFSETQ, per germline. CDR3 residues: CASSPIPPGLAGAAHEQYF. The CDR3, as DNA: TGCGCCAGCAGCCCGATTCCACCGGGACTAGCGGGGGCTGCCCACGAGCAGTACTTC.

This rearrangement joins TRBV27 to TRBJ1-5; TRBD1 matches at 8 bases. Germline lookup yields CDR1 MNHEY and CDR2 SMNVEV (reference sequence). The CDR3 has 14 amino acids. V dropped 4 bases and J dropped 7; count of bases not matched to a gene: 6. Written as DNA, the CDR3 is TGTGCCAGCAGTTACACAGGACAGGGCCAGCCCCAGCATTTT. Translated: CASSYTGQGQPQHF.

V and J are TRBV5-1 and TRBJ1-4; D uncertain. CDR1 is SGHRS and CDR2 is YFSETQ in the germline V gene. The CDR3 spans 11 residues. Trimming took 5 bases from V and 6 from J, leaving 5 bases between them. Here the CDR3 DNA reads TGCGCCAGCAGGGGTGATGAAAAACTGTTTTTT. Translation gives CASRGDEKLFF.

The rearrangement joins TRBV11-1 to TRBJ2-1, with 8 bases aligning to TRBD2. The junction had 4 bases not matched to a gene; V was cut back by 5 bases and J by 4 bases. The CDR3 is 14 amino acids. Per the germline V gene, CDR1 is SGHAT and CDR2 is FQDESV (reference sequence). The CDR3 loop is CASSLTSGYNEQFF. CDR3 bases: TGTGCCAGCAGCCTTACTAGCGGTTACAATGAGCAGTTCTTC.

As for this clone: Other DNA sequences in the same sample also yield this CDR3. The gene calls are TRBV7-3 and TRBJ1-1; unclear D gene. Trimming took off 1 base at V and 1 base at J, with 4 bases between the two ends. CDR3 size: 13 residues. The germline V gene has CDR1 SGHTA and CDR2 FQGTGA. The CDR3 DNA is TGTGCCAGCAGCTTAATGAGGAACACTGAAGCTTTCTTT. The encoded protein is CASSLMRNTEAFF.

This clone showed up just a few times. The V gene is TRBV28, the J gene TRBJ1-1; D uncertain. V dropped 11 bases and J dropped 5 bases, with 12 bases sitting between them. The CDR3 is 11 residues long. The germline V gene encodes CDR1 MDHEN and CDR2 SYDVKM. This CDR3 reads CAARQFTEAFF. For the CDR3, the DNA is TGTGCCGCCAGGCAGTTTACTGAAGCTTTCTTT.

In its sample, this clone was seen a few times. The chain is built from TRBV4-1 and TRBJ2-2; 7 nucleotides line up with TRBD2. The germline CDR1 and CDR2 sequences are MGHRA and YSYEKL. Trimming removed 0 bases from V and 0 bases from J; junction bases left unmatched: 10. The CDR3 loop spans 19 amino acids. For the CDR3, the DNA is TGCGCCAGCAGCCAAGATCCCCGTCTAGCGGTTACGAACACCGGGGAGCTGTTTTTT. Protein product: CASSQDPRLAVTNTGELFF.

On this clone itself: The junction differs from germline at one of its ends, possibly a read error. The gene calls are TRBV7-2 and TRBJ2-3, with 11 bases that match TRBD2. Germline V gene data show CDR1 as SGHTA and CDR2 as FQGNSA. This CDR3 has 16 amino acids. The CDR3 sequence: CASRLGLAGGRDTQYF. In DNA, the CDR3 is TGTGCCAGCAGATTAGGGCTAGCGGGGGGTCGGGATACGCAGTATTTT.

This sequence joins TRBV5-5 and TRBJ2-7; D gene unclear. The CDR3 runs to 14 residues. Trimming cost V 0 bases and J 4 bases, with 11 bases left between them. Germline V gives CDR1 SGHKS, CDR2 YYEKEE (reference sequence). The CDR3 coding sequence is TGTGCCAGCAGCTTGGCGTGGAATCGGTACGAGCAGTACTTC. This sequence encodes CASSLAWNRYEQYF. The full variable domain, completed using reference TRBV5-5 and TRBJ2-7, is DAGVTQSPTHLIKTRGQQVTLRCSPISGHKSVSWYQQVLGQGPQFIFQYYEKEERGRGNFPDRFSARQFPNYSSELNVNALLLGDSALYLCASSLAWNRYEQYFGPGTRLTVT.